These T cell receptor beta chains were read from a single sample in a study of T cells after yellow fever vaccination. Each CDR3 protein gets one entry after TCRdb re-called the 5' RACE reads with MiXCR. This table holds some 300,000 distinct CDR3 sequences, around 9.3% found once. This sample comprised CD4+ T cells sorted from PBMCs, obtained 5 days after the yellow fever booster vaccination. The receptors were sampled from a man younger than 30 who received the YFV17D yellow fever vaccine. Both conserved end residues are part of each CDR3. Fields, in order: CDR3 protein, CDR3 DNA, D gene, clone size, J gene, V gene. The D gene is left open where the match is weak. The size entry is marked missing in some rows and otherwise reads once, few, many or a size class.

cdr3_aa: CAISAGTEGNQPQHF
cdr3_nt: TGTGCCATCAGCGCCGGGACAGAAGGCAATCAGCCCCAGCATTTT
d_call: TRBD1
clone_size: few
j_call: TRBJ1-5
v_call: TRBV10-3

cdr3_aa: CASSYSAKYYEQYF
cdr3_nt: TGTGCCAGCAGTTACTCCGCTAAATACTACGAGCAGTACTTC
d_call: .
clone_size: many
j_call: TRBJ2-7
v_call: TRBV6-6

cdr3_aa: CAISEVSQGRDEQFF
cdr3_nt: TGTGCCATCAGTGAGGTTTCACAGGGGAGGGATGAGCAGTTCTTC
d_call: .
clone_size: .
j_call: TRBJ2-1
v_call: TRBV10-3

cdr3_aa: CSVDETTETQYF
cdr3_nt: TGCAGCGTTGATGAGACGACGGAGACCCAGTACTTC
d_call: .
clone_size: .
j_call: TRBJ2-5
v_call: TRBV29-1

cdr3_aa: CASLQGGRNGYTF
cdr3_nt: TGTGCCAGCCTTCAGGGGGGGCGGAATGGCTACACCTTC
d_call: TRBD1
clone_size: few
j_call: TRBJ1-2
v_call: TRBV6-6

cdr3_aa: CASSADPGGSTEAFF
cdr3_nt: TGCGCCAGCAGCGCGGACCCAGGGGGTAGCACTGAAGCTTTCTTT
d_call: TRBD1
clone_size: .
j_call: TRBJ1-1
v_call: TRBV5-1

cdr3_aa: CSASSGRLGLRNEQFF
cdr3_nt: TGCAGTGCTAGCTCGGGGAGGTTAGGACTACGCAATGAGCAGTTCTTC
d_call: .
clone_size: .
j_call: TRBJ2-1
v_call: TRBV20-1

cdr3_aa: CASSVAGSGGAADTQYF
cdr3_nt: TGTGCCAGCAGCGTAGCGGGTAGCGGGGGGGCCGCAGATACGCAGTATTTT
d_call: TRBD2
clone_size: .
j_call: TRBJ2-3
v_call: TRBV9

cdr3_aa: CASSHTTGANYGYTF
cdr3_nt: TGTGCCAGCAGCCATACGACGGGTGCTAACTATGGCTACACCTTC
d_call: .
clone_size: .
j_call: TRBJ1-2
v_call: TRBV4-2

cdr3_aa: CASRSLGADNEQFF
cdr3_nt: TGTGCCAGCAGGAGTCTGGGTGCGGACAATGAGCAGTTCTTC
d_call: .
clone_size: .
j_call: TRBJ2-1
v_call: TRBV27

cdr3_aa: CASSIERQVWETQYF
cdr3_nt: TGTGCCAGCAGTATCGAGCGACAGGTTTGGGAGACCCAGTACTTC
d_call: .
clone_size: many
j_call: TRBJ2-5
v_call: TRBV6-5

cdr3_aa: CASREGGSTDTQYF
cdr3_nt: TGTGCCAGCAGGGAAGGGGGGAGCACAGATACGCAGTATTTT
d_call: .
clone_size: .
j_call: TRBJ2-3
v_call: TRBV27

cdr3_aa: CSARGAGRTGHF
cdr3_nt: TGCAGTGCTAGAGGGGCGGGGAGGACAGGTCATTTT
d_call: .
clone_size: few
j_call: TRBJ2-3
v_call: TRBV20-1

cdr3_aa: CASSLAGGHSKGYTF
cdr3_nt: TGCGCCAGCAGCTTGGCCGGGGGACACTCTAAAGGCTACACCTTC
d_call: .
clone_size: few
j_call: TRBJ1-2
v_call: TRBV5-1

cdr3_aa: CASRAVVNNEQFF
cdr3_nt: TGTGCCAGCCGAGCCGTAGTCAACAATGAGCAGTTCTTC
d_call: .
clone_size: .
j_call: TRBJ2-1
v_call: TRBV7-2

cdr3_aa: CASSLGRADYGYTF
cdr3_nt: TGTGCCAGCAGTTTAGGCAGGGCCGACTATGGCTACACCTTC
d_call: .
clone_size: .
j_call: TRBJ1-2
v_call: TRBV12-3/TRBV12-4

cdr3_aa: CSALSANYGYTF
cdr3_nt: TGCAGTGCTCTGTCAGCTAACTATGGCTACACCTTC
d_call: .
clone_size: .
j_call: TRBJ1-2
v_call: TRBV20-1